These 27 T cell receptor beta chains share one sample of origin, sequenced in a study of cytomegalovirus exposure and HLA in healthy donors. Use of 60 Vbeta and 13 Jbeta primers characterized the PCR. Clones were read by immunoSEQ multiplex PCR, and TCRdb kept only the in-frame ones, dropping some. The repertoire holds fewer than 110,000 clones, with roughly 82% as singletons. Specimen: PBMCs. The receptor source for this set is a young man in good health and CMV-seropositive.

This clone has only a few counts. The chain links TRBV7-9 to TRBJ2-4; 7 positions agree with TRBD2. V shed 5 bases and J 12 bases; nucleotides not matched to a gene: 16. Germline V gene sequence: CDR1 SEHNR, CDR2 FQNEAQ (reference sequence). This CDR3 spans 15 amino acids. The CDR3 DNA sequence: TGTGCCAGCAGCCCACTCCCTACTAGCGCCTCATATCAGTACTTC. Its protein is CASSPLPTSASYQYF. The full variable domain, rest sourced from reference TRBV7-9 and TRBJ2-4, is DTGVSQNPRHKITKRGQNVTFRCDPISEHNRLYWYRQTLGQGPEFLTYFQNEAQLEKSRLLSDRFSAERPKGSFSTLEIQRTEQGDSAMYLCASSPLPTSASYQYFGAGTRLSVL.

On this clone: Mismatch with germline at one junction end may stem from a read error. The chain carries TRBV5-6 and TRBJ2-1; 15 bases match TRBD2. The CDR3 sequence is 14 residues long. Germline CDR1 SGHDT, CDR2 YYEEEE. CDR3 nucleotide sequence: TGTGCCAGCAGCGGACTAGCGGGGGGGGTAGCGTTAATCTTC. This encodes CASSGLAGGVALIF.

As concerns this clone: Other nucleotide sequences from this sample produce the same CDR3. This chain uses TRBV6-5 with TRBJ1-5; D possibly corresponds to TRBD1 (5 bases). Trimming left V 6 bases short and J 7 bases short, with 16 bases between. The CDR3 has 14 residues. Germline-derived CDR1 and CDR2 are MNHEY and SVGAGI. CDR3 protein: CASSRGGVGQPQHF. The CDR3 DNA follows: TGTGCCAGCAGCCGGGGGGGGGTCGGCCAGCCCCAGCATTTT.

The gene calls are TRBV9 and TRBJ2-5, with TRBD2 matching 8 bases. CDR1 and CDR2 (germline): SGDLS, YYNGEE. Trimming cost V 1 base and J 3 bases; bases outside gene matches: 8. This CDR3 spans 16 amino acids. CDR3 amino acids: CASSVNSAGVEETQYF. In DNA, the CDR3 is TGTGCCAGCAGCGTAAATTCAGCGGGGGTCGAAGAGACCCAGTACTTC.

In DNA form, the CDR3 reads TGCGCCAGCAGAACTATCTCTGGGGCCAACGTCCTGACTTTC. Protein sequence: CASRTISGANVLTF. The J gene is TRBJ2-6, the V gene TRBV5-1; D remains unclear. The CDR3 has 14 amino acids. Per germline, CDR1 SGHRS and CDR2 YFSETQ. Between the trimmed V and J ends, which lost 5 bases and 0 bases, there was a span of 6 bases.

J is TRBJ2-3 and V is TRBV27; D might be TRBD2 (5 bases). This CDR3 is 14 amino acids long. Germline lookup yields CDR1 MNHEY and CDR2 SMNVEV (reference sequence). The V end was cut by 6 bases, the J end by 3 bases, with 13 bases between. DNA for the CDR3: TGTGCCAGCAGAATTGAGGGTTGGACAGATACGCAGTATTTT. Its protein product is CASRIEGWTDTQYF.

The CDR3 region is CASSRDRASGYTF. CDR3 nucleotides: TGTGCCAGCAGCAGGGACAGGGCTTCCGGCTACACCTTC. The rearrangement joins TRBV2 to TRBJ1-2, with 9 bases fitting TRBD1. The CDR3 has 13 residues. CDR1 and CDR2 from the germline V gene are SNHLY and FYNNEI. The ends lost 6 bases at V and 8 bases at J; junction bases unmatched: 7.

The chain uses TRBV30 and TRBJ1-1, with 7 positions matching TRBD1. Germline CDR1 is GTSNPN and CDR2 is SVGIG (reference sequence). Trimming at V came to 4 bases and at J to 4 bases, leaving 12 bases not matched to a gene. The CDR3 is 15 amino acids. CDR3 DNA sequence: TGTGCCTGGATAATTGGAAAGACAGGGATCACTGAAGCTTTCTTT. Translated: CAWIIGKTGITEAFF.

CDR3 DNA: TGTGCCACCAGCAGAGGGGGACAGGGTAGCACTGAAGCTTTCTTT. This codes for CATSRGGQGSTEAFF. The chain employs TRBV15 and TRBJ1-1; TRBD1 aligns across 9 bases. The V gene end was trimmed by 1 base and the J gene end by 4 bases; junction bases not matched to a gene: 4. This CDR3 has 15 amino acids. Germline-derived CDR1 and CDR2 are LNHNV and YYDKDF (reference sequence). The whole variable domain, filled in from reference TRBV15 and TRBJ1-1, reads DAMVIQNPRYQVTQFGKPVTLSCSQTLNHNVMYWYQQKSSQAPKLLFHYYDKDFNNEADTPDNFQSRRPNTSFCFLDIRSPGLGDTAMYLCATSRGGQGSTEAFFGQGTRLTVV.

This clone showed up just once. The chain employs TRBV6-6 and TRBJ2-3; possible D gene TRBD1, 6 bases. Trimming removed 6 bases from V and 1 base from J, with 14 bases in between. Germline V gene data show CDR1 as MNHNY and CDR2 as SVGAGI (reference sequence). This CDR3 comprises 15 residues. The CDR3 DNA sequence: TGTGCCAGCAGCCAGGGGACATTCCGCACAGATACGCAGTATTTT. Its protein is CASSQGTFRTDTQYF.

The chain links TRBV5-1 to TRBJ2-3; TRBD2 matches 8 bases. The germline V gene has CDR1 SGHRS and CDR2 YFSETQ. Unmatched junction bases numbered 6, after V lost 5 bases and J lost 1 base. The CDR3 consists of 15 residues. For the CDR3, the DNA is TGCGCCAGCAGACTACGGGGGGGCCGCACAGATACGCAGTATTTT. Translated: CASRLRGGRTDTQYF.

The V gene is TRBV7-9, the J gene TRBJ1-1, with D maybe TRBD1 (6 bases). This CDR3 has 14 residues. Looked up from germline, CDR1 is SEHNR and CDR2 is FQNEAQ (reference sequence). The V and J ends lost 5 bases and 7 bases respectively, with 17 bases between them. The CDR3 DNA is TGTGCCAGCAGCGGCAACGACAGGAGAGATGAAGCTTTCTTT. It is translated as CASSGNDRRDEAFF.

V usage is TRBV6-1 and J usage is TRBJ2-5, with 15 nucleotides matching TRBD2. Per germline, CDR1 MNHNS and CDR2 SASEGT. The CDR3 totals 15 residues. Trimming at V came to 6 bases and at J to 3 bases, leaving 2 bases not matched to a gene. The CDR3 spells CASRGTSGGKETQYF. The CDR3 coding sequence is TGTGCCAGCAGGGGGACTAGCGGGGGGAAAGAGACCCAGTACTTC.

The chain couples TRBV25-1 to TRBJ2-7; 7 positions match TRBD2. The V segment lost 3 bases and the J segment 7 bases; nucleotides outside the gene matches: 12. Germline values: CDR1 MGHDK, CDR2 SYGVNS. CDR3 size: 15 residues. CDR3 nucleotide sequence: TGTGCCAGCAGTGATAACCGCCGGGGGGTGAGGGAGCAGTACTTC. Encoded protein: CASSDNRRGVREQYF.

This chain joins TRBV5-1 and TRBJ2-7; TRBD2 agrees at 7 bases. J was trimmed by 7 bases and V by 6 bases; bases with no gene match: 4. The length of the CDR3 is 11 residues. Germline CDR1 SGHRS, CDR2 YFSETQ. CDR3 nucleotides: TGCGCCAGCACCGGGGGAGGGGAGCAGTACTTC. The encoded protein is CASTGGGEQYF.

The chain carries TRBV19 and TRBJ2-5; the D gene is possibly TRBD2 (6 bases). With 5 bases removed from V and 5 bases from J, the gap between germline ends came to 21 bases. CDR3 length: 16 amino acids. Germline CDR1 LNHDA, CDR2 SQIVND (reference sequence). CDR3 sequence reads: CASSLRPTSYGETQYF. The CDR3, as DNA: TGTGCCAGTAGTCTCCGCCCCACTAGCTACGGGGAGACCCAGTACTTC.

The V gene is TRBV2, the J gene TRBJ2-7; D may be TRBD1 (6 bases). V was pared by 6 bases and J by 3 bases, with 12 bases between. CDR1 SNHLY and CDR2 FYNNEI come from the germline V gene. This CDR3 contains 13 residues. This CDR3 is CASRGTNYYEQYF. The CDR3 DNA reads as TGTGCCAGCAGAGGGACAAATTACTACGAGCAGTACTTC.

The V call is TRBV6-4, the J call TRBJ2-1; 10 bases map to TRBD2. CDR1 and CDR2 (germline): MRHNA, SNTAGT. Trimming removed 0 bases from V and 10 bases from J; junction bases left unmatched: 6. This CDR3 has 15 amino acids. The CDR3 sequence is CASSDSPSGGREQFF. CDR3 DNA: TGTGCCAGCAGTGACTCGCCTAGCGGGGGTCGCGAGCAGTTCTTC.

This sequence joins TRBV14 and TRBJ1-6; no firm D call. This CDR3 is 13 amino acids long. V lost 4 bases to trimming and J lost 11 bases, with 12 bases between them. Germline V gives CDR1 SGHDN, CDR2 FVKESK. CDR3 amino acids: CASSPSGWTPLHF. The DNA of the CDR3 is TGTGCCAGCAGCCCGTCAGGCTGGACACCCCTCCACTTT.

The CDR3 region has the DNA TGTGCCAGCAGCTTAACAACGAACACCGGGGAGCTGTTTTTT. Protein: CASSLTTNTGELFF. This chain connects TRBV13 to TRBJ2-2, with D hard to call. CDR3 length: 14 residues. Trimming cost V 2 bases and J 0 bases, with 4 bases left between them. The germline V gene encodes CDR1 PRHDT and CDR2 FYEKMQ (reference sequence).

The chain has TRBV4-2 and TRBJ2-5; no reliable D call. This CDR3 has 13 amino acids. Trimming cost V 1 base and J 5 bases, with 8 bases left between them. The germline gives CDR1 LGHNA, CDR2 YNFKEQ. The CDR3 loop is CASSQVQWETQYF. As DNA, the CDR3 is TGTGCCAGCAGCCAAGTGCAGTGGGAGACCCAGTACTTC.

DNA for the CDR3: TGTGCCAGCAGTGAAGCAGGGGGTTACTCTGGAAACACCATATATTTT. Translating gives CASSEAGGYSGNTIYF. The rearrangement links TRBV6-1 to TRBJ1-3, with D perhaps TRBD1 (6 bases). V lost 0 bases and J lost 0, with 9 bases in between. In germline, CDR1 is MNHNS, CDR2 SASEGT. The CDR3 spans 16 residues.

V is TRBV9 and J is TRBJ2-5; 7 bases line up with TRBD2. Germline V gives CDR1 SGDLS, CDR2 YYNGEE. There are 15 residues in the CDR3. With 4 bases clipped from V and 0 bases from J, the junction kept 6 bases outside the gene matches. The CDR3 loop reads CASSSSGAYQETQYF. Here the CDR3 DNA reads TGTGCCAGCAGCTCGAGCGGGGCGTACCAAGAGACCCAGTACTTC.

This clone was seen only once. J is TRBJ1-5 and V is TRBV2, with D possibly TRBD1 on 6 matching bases. The CDR3 is 17 amino acids. V was clipped by 5 bases and J by 4 bases, with 21 bases between them. The germline V gene encodes CDR1 SNHLY and CDR2 FYNNEI. The DNA for the CDR3 is TGTGCCAGCAGTCAGGTTTCCCGGGGGGGGCGGAATCAGCCCCAGCATTTT. It codes for CASSQVSRGGRNQPQHF.

The chain links TRBV9 to TRBJ2-7; D perhaps matches TRBD2 (7 bases). Germline V lookup: CDR1 SGDLS, CDR2 YYNGEE. The CDR3 runs to 14 residues. Trimming took off 2 bases at V and 5 bases at J, with 14 bases between the two ends. CDR3 sequence (DNA): TGTGCCAGCAGCGTGGGGGGGGGCCCCGACGAGCAGTACTTC. It is translated as CASSVGGGPDEQYF.

V and J are TRBV5-1 and TRBJ1-4; D is possibly TRBD1 (5 bases). With 4 bases removed from V and 4 bases from J, the gap between germline ends came to 14 bases. The CDR3 loop spans 15 amino acids. Germline V gives CDR1 SGHRS, CDR2 YFSETQ. The CDR3 loop reads CASSPGGGGNEKLFF. DNA of the CDR3: TGCGCCAGCAGCCCGGGGGGTGGAGGTAATGAAAAACTGTTTTTT.

The J gene is TRBJ2-7, the V gene TRBV5-1; tentatively, D is TRBD2 (6 bases). CDR1 is SGHRS, CDR2 YFSETQ, per germline. V dropped 0 bases and J dropped 5 bases, with 15 bases sitting between them. This CDR3 is 15 amino acids long. CDR3 bases: TGCGCCAGCAGCTTGGGACTCGGGACTGGGGACGAGCAGTACTTC. This sequence encodes CASSLGLGTGDEQYF.